The T cell receptor beta chain under discussion was sequenced for a study of Ad26.COV2.S vaccination and SARS-CoV-2 variants. Study as a whole: Intramuscular Ad26.COV2.S at 5x10^10 or 1x10^11 viral particles. General study results and limits: CD8+ and CD4+ T cells specific for spike reportedly responded with substantial breadth after vaccination. Those who received the vaccine showed greater spike-specific TCR breadth than those given placebo.

In regard to this clone: Its antigen remains unidentified.

Treatment described: around 19 received Ad26.COV2.S at low or high dose, single or two shots; about 5 received placebo; per-sample allocation not given. Vaccine and placebo recipients were sampled on day 63 after the first injection. In Boston, the donor was an adult between 18-55 years of age. Profiling relied on immunoSEQ multiplex PCR, and the TCRdb table lists in-frame clones only, not all of them. The table shows a few hundred thousand clones, with approximately 92% occurring only once. V lost 5 bases, J lost 3 bases, and 13 bases lay in between. Germline CDR1 reads SGHTA; CDR2 reads FQGNSA. This CDR3 spans 14 amino acids.

This material consisted of peripheral blood, taken in a trial of Ad26.COV2.S vaccine versus placebo. The chain employs TRBV7-2 and TRBJ2-5; unclear D gene. The sequence was collected from a person aged 18-65 years who received the Ad26.COV2.S COVID-19 vaccine or a placebo. The CDR3 bases are TGTGCCAGCAGCCCCGGACGCCTCGAAGAGACCCAGTACTTC. This sequence encodes CASSPGRLEETQYF.